The 30 T cell receptor beta chains below come from one sample, sequenced in a study of STAT5B mutations in CD4+ large granular lymphocyte leukemia. Repertoires were generated with immunoSEQ multiplex PCR, while TCRdb's copy carries only in-frame clones and drops some. The sample records 34,000 or so clones, over 80% being singletons. What was sequenced was CD4+ T cells from blood buffy coats. The receptors derive from a human donor in good health.

This sequence joins TRBV7-9 and TRBJ2-3, with 9 positions matching TRBD2. Germline CDR1 reads SEHNR; CDR2 reads FQNEAQ (reference sequence). J lost 4 bases, V lost 4 bases, and 12 bases had no gene match. This CDR3 is built from 17 residues. CDR3 in amino acids: CASSSPLSGSKADTQYF. The DNA of the CDR3 is TGTGCCAGCAGCTCCCCCCTTAGCGGGAGTAAGGCAGATACGCAGTATTTT. The full variable domain, completed using reference TRBV7-9 and TRBJ2-3, is DTGVSQNPRHKITKRGQNVTFRCDPISEHNRLYWYRQTLGQGPEFLTYFQNEAQLEKSRLLSDRFSAERPKGSFSTLEIQRTEQGDSAMYLCASSSPLSGSKADTQYFGPGTRLTVL.

V and J are TRBV28 and TRBJ1-4, with 7 positions matching TRBD1. This CDR3 is built from 15 residues. The trim removed 5 bases at V and 4 bases at J, leaving 7 bases unmatched. CDR1 is MDHEN, CDR2 SYDVKM, per germline. The CDR3 loop reads CASSPSGTVNEKLFF. DNA of the CDR3: TGTGCCAGCAGTCCCTCCGGGACAGTTAATGAAAAACTGTTTTTT.

This clone was seen more than once but under ten times. The V call is TRBV9, the J call TRBJ2-7, with 7 positions matching TRBD1. Germline CDR1 is SGDLS and CDR2 is YYNGEE. CDR3 length: 15 amino acids. J lost 3 bases, V lost 3 bases, and 9 bases had no gene match. The CDR3 DNA sequence: TGTGCCAGCAGCGCTAACCCGGGACAGCACTACGAGCAGTACTTC. Translating gives CASSANPGQHYEQYF. Together with reference TRBV9 and TRBJ2-7, the CDR3 gives the full variable domain: DSGVTQTPKHLITATGQRVTLRCSPRSGDLSVYWYQQSLDQGLQFLIQYYNGEERAKGNILERFSAQQFPDLHSELNLSSLELGDSALYFCASSANPGQHYEQYFGPGTRLTVT.

The chain carries TRBV4-3 and TRBJ2-4, with TRBD2 matching 12 bases. Trimming took 1 base from V and 0 from J; bases not matched to a gene: 10. This CDR3 comprises 20 residues. In germline, CDR1 is LGHNA, CDR2 YSLEER. In DNA form, the CDR3 reads TGCGCCAGCAGCCAAGCAGGACTAGCGGGATATGGTGTAGCCAAAAACATTCAGTACTTC. Translating gives CASSQAGLAGYGVAKNIQYF.

V is TRBV6-1 and J is TRBJ2-7, with a tentative D call TRBD2 (6 bases). The CDR3 runs 11 residues. V lost 6 bases to trimming and J lost 7 bases, with 10 bases between them. Germline V gene lookup returns CDR1 MNHNS and CDR2 SASEGT. The CDR3 sequence is CASSHGGEQYF. The DNA for the CDR3 is TGTGCCAGCAGCCATGGAGGGGAGCAGTACTTC.

V gene TRBV15 combines with J gene TRBJ2-1; the match to TRBD2 covers 9 bases. V lost 5 bases to trimming and J lost 4 bases; unmatched junction nucleotides: 3. The CDR3 totals 14 residues. The germline CDR1 and CDR2 sequences are LNHNV and YYDKDF (reference sequence). The CDR3 loop reads CATSEGLAYNEQFF. CDR3 in DNA: TGTGCCACCAGCGAGGGACTAGCTTACAATGAGCAGTTCTTC.

This chain joins TRBV10-3 and TRBJ2-3; 7 bases are shared with TRBD2. CDR1 is ENHRY and CDR2 is SYGVKD in the germline V gene. This CDR3 has 13 amino acids. The CDR3 region has the DNA TGTGCTGTCAGGGAGGGTGGCACAGATACGCAGTATTTT. It codes for CAVREGGTDTQYF.

This rearrangement joins TRBV2 to TRBJ1-1; tentatively, D is TRBD1 (5 bases). The CDR3 is 13 residues long. From germline, CDR1 is SNHLY and CDR2 FYNNEI. The V end was cut by 8 bases, the J end by 0 bases, with 10 bases between. CDR3 sequence (DNA): TGTGCCAGCGGGACGGAAATGAACACTGAAGCTTTCTTT. The encoded protein is CASGTEMNTEAFF.

The CDR3 bases are TGTGCCTGGAGTGCAGGACTCATCACAGATACGCAGTATTTT. Its protein product is CAWSAGLITDTQYF. This sequence joins TRBV30 and TRBJ2-3, with D maybe TRBD2 (5 bases). This CDR3 is built from 14 residues. V lost 1 base, J lost 2 bases, and 10 bases lay in between. Germline lookup yields CDR1 GTSNPN and CDR2 SVGIG (reference sequence).

The V gene is TRBV9, the J gene TRBJ1-3, with 7 positions matching TRBD1. The CDR3 is 15 amino acids. V lost 3 bases, J lost 0 bases, and 3 bases stayed unmatched. CDR1 is SGDLS, CDR2 YYNGEE, per germline. The DNA for the CDR3 is TGTGCCAGCAGCGCAGGGACAGACTCTGGAAACACCATATATTTT. Its protein is CASSAGTDSGNTIYF.

The CDR3 nucleotides read TGTGCCAGACACCACGCGGGCGACCTTCAAGAGACCCAGTACTTC. As protein: CARHHAGDLQETQYF. The rearrangement joins TRBV6-1 to TRBJ2-5, with a tentative D call TRBD2 (5 bases). Per germline, CDR1 MNHNS and CDR2 SASEGT. The germline V and J ends were trimmed by 9 bases and 2 bases, with 19 bases remaining between them. CDR3 length: 15 amino acids.

The rearrangement links TRBV4-1 to TRBJ2-7; 7 bases line up with TRBD2. Germline CDR1 and CDR2: MGHRA and YSYEKL. The CDR3 length is 19 residues. With 1 base clipped from V and 0 bases from J, the junction kept 15 bases outside the gene matches. The CDR3 sequence: CASSQVSSGTLLSSYEQYF. The CDR3, as DNA: TGCGCCAGCAGCCAAGTGTCTAGCGGTACCCTTCTAAGCTCCTACGAGCAGTACTTC.

This clone was seen a handful of times. This sequence joins TRBV28 and TRBJ1-2; D not resolved. The CDR3 sequence is 16 residues long. V was shortened by 5 bases and J by 8 bases, with 24 bases between the two germline ends. Germline CDR1 reads MDHEN; CDR2 reads SYDVKM. The CDR3 DNA reads as TGTGCCAGCAGTGGATCCAGAGCCGAGGCATTTGGGGGCTACACCTTC. Its translation is CASSGSRAEAFGGYTF.

The V call is TRBV6-5, the J call TRBJ1-5; D may be TRBD1 (5 bases). V was shortened by 0 bases and J by 4 bases, with 7 bases between the two germline ends. Germline V lookup: CDR1 MNHEY, CDR2 SVGAGI. The CDR3 consists of 14 residues. CDR3 in amino acids: CASSYSGGNQPQHF. CDR3 DNA sequence: TGTGCCAGCAGTTACTCGGGGGGGAATCAGCCCCAGCATTTT.

This chain uses TRBV15 with TRBJ2-1, with 10 bases aligning to TRBD2. With 5 bases clipped from V and 7 bases from J, the junction kept 8 bases outside the gene matches. The germline gives CDR1 LNHNV, CDR2 YYDKDF (reference sequence). This CDR3 region has 15 residues. Here the CDR3 reads CATSSRDSGGNEQFF. CDR3 nucleotides: TGTGCCACCAGCTCTCGGGATAGCGGGGGGAATGAGCAGTTCTTC. Full variable domain (rest looked up from reference TRBV15 and TRBJ2-1): DAMVIQNPRYQVTQFGKPVTLSCSQTLNHNVMYWYQQKSSQAPKLLFHYYDKDFNNEADTPDNFQSRRPNTSFCFLDIRSPGLGDTAMYLCATSSRDSGGNEQFFGPGTRLTVL.

This chain connects TRBV15 to TRBJ1-1, with TRBD1 matching 9 bases. Germline CDR1 is LNHNV and CDR2 is YYDKDF (reference sequence). The J segment lost 1 base and the V segment lost 8 bases, leaving 2 bases of the junction unmatched. The length of the CDR3 is 13 residues. CDR3 in DNA: TGTGCCACCGGGGGACAGGGGAACACTGAAGCTTTCTTT. Its protein is CATGGQGNTEAFF. The full variable domain, rest sourced from reference TRBV15 and TRBJ1-1, is DAMVIQNPRYQVTQFGKPVTLSCSQTLNHNVMYWYQQKSSQAPKLLFHYYDKDFNNEADTPDNFQSRRPNTSFCFLDIRSPGLGDTAMYLCATGGQGNTEAFFGQGTRLTVV.

J is TRBJ2-6 and V is TRBV9, with 7 bases identical to TRBD1. After removal of 6 bases from V and 0 bases from J, the junction contained 21 bases not matched to a gene. Germline V gene data show CDR1 as SGDLS and CDR2 as YYNGEE. The CDR3 length is 21 residues. The CDR3 DNA reads as TGTGCCAGCAACCTCCCGGTGGTCATCACAGGGGACGGCTCTGGGGCCAACGTCCTGACTTTC. Protein: CASNLPVVITGDGSGANVLTF. Full variable domain (outside the CDR3, taken from reference TRBV9 and TRBJ2-6): DSGVTQTPKHLITATGQRVTLRCSPRSGDLSVYWYQQSLDQGLQFLIQYYNGEERAKGNILERFSAQQFPDLHSELNLSSLELGDSALYFCASNLPVVITGDGSGANVLTFGAGSRLTVL.

J is TRBJ2-7 and V is TRBV11-2; no clear D. The CDR3 is made up of 16 amino acids. V lost 5 bases to trimming and J lost 0 bases, with 17 bases between them. CDR1 is SGHAT, CDR2 FQNNGV, per germline. CDR3 sequence reads: CASSLGSIRISYEQYF. CDR3 DNA sequence: TGTGCCAGCAGCCTAGGATCCATCAGAATCTCCTACGAGCAGTACTTC. Drawing the rest from reference TRBV11-2 and TRBJ2-7, the complete variable domain is EAGVAQSPRYKIIEKRQSVAFWCNPISGHATLYWYQQILGQGPKLLIQFQNNGVVDDSQLPKDRFSAERLKGVDSTLKIQPAKLEDSAVYLCASSLGSIRISYEQYFGPGTRLTVT.

The chain couples TRBV28 to TRBJ2-7; TRBD1 agrees at 7 bases. The CDR3 has 15 amino acids. The germline CDR1 and CDR2 sequences are MDHEN and SYDVKM. Losses at the gene ends were 5 bases for V and 0 bases for J; bases not matched to a gene: 7. CDR3 nucleotides: TGTGCCAGCAGTCGATCTCGGACAGGCTCCTACGAGCAGTACTTC. Its translation: CASSRSRTGSYEQYF.

The chain recombines TRBV5-1 with TRBJ2-3; D remains unclear. Germline CDR1 SGHRS, CDR2 YFSETQ. The CDR3 is made up of 15 amino acids. The V gene lost 0 bases and the J gene lost 2 bases, with 10 bases spanning the gap. CDR3 coding DNA: TGCGCCAGCAGCTTGGCCGCCTCTGTCACAGATACGCAGTATTTT. This codes for CASSLAASVTDTQYF.

The chain links TRBV15 to TRBJ1-4, with D tentatively TRBD1 (5 bases). Trimming shortened V by 0 bases and J by 8 bases, and 7 bases separated the two germline ends. The CDR3 runs to 13 residues. The germline V gene has CDR1 LNHNV and CDR2 YYDKDF (reference sequence). This CDR3 is CATSRDGAEKLFF. The CDR3 DNA follows: TGTGCCACCAGCAGAGATGGGGCAGAAAAACTGTTTTTT.

This rearrangement joins TRBV5-4 to TRBJ1-2; no reliable D call. The CDR3 consists of 14 residues. V lost 0 bases to trimming and J lost 6 bases, with 12 bases between them. Germline V gene data show CDR1 as SGHNT and CDR2 as YYREEE (reference sequence). CDR3 nucleotide sequence: TGTGCCAGCAGCTTGGCGAGGGAGTTGGATGGCTACACCTTC. Amino acid sequence: CASSLARELDGYTF.

The chain recombines TRBV28 with TRBJ1-4; tentative D call: TRBD1 (5 bases). Germline V gene lookup returns CDR1 MDHEN and CDR2 SYDVKM. Trimming took 4 bases from V and 3 from J, leaving 15 bases between them. The CDR3 has 16 amino acids. CDR3 sequence reads: CASSSTRGGANEKLFF. CDR3 nucleotides: TGTGCCAGCAGTTCCACCCGGGGGGGGGCTAATGAAAAACTGTTTTTT.

The chain is built from TRBV2 and TRBJ2-5; 8 bases map to TRBD2. V trimming: 5 bases; J trimming: 4 bases; junction bases outside the gene matches: 6. Germline CDR1 SNHLY, CDR2 FYNNEI. The CDR3 spans 14 residues. The CDR3 region is CASSPHSGRETQYF. DNA of the CDR3: TGTGCCAGCAGTCCCCACAGCGGGAGAGAGACCCAGTACTTC.

V is TRBV30 and J is TRBJ2-7, with D tentatively TRBD2 (7 bases). V was clipped by 4 bases and J by 4 bases, with 11 bases between them. The CDR3 totals 12 residues. Looked up from germline, CDR1 is GTSNPN and CDR2 is SVGIG (reference sequence). CDR3 residues: CAWNRDYYEQYF. CDR3 bases: TGTGCCTGGAACAGGGACTATTACGAGCAGTACTTC.

The V gene is TRBV28, the J gene TRBJ1-5; D unclear. The CDR3 runs to 12 residues. The V gene's germline CDR1 is MDHEN and CDR2 SYDVKM. The V and J ends lost 8 bases and 6 bases respectively, with 11 bases between them. The CDR3 sequence: CASGIRIQPQHF. DNA of the CDR3: TGTGCCAGCGGGATACGAATTCAGCCCCAGCATTTT.

The chain links TRBV5-6 to TRBJ2-1, with 8 positions matching TRBD2. Germline lookup yields CDR1 SGHDT and CDR2 YYEEEE. The CDR3 extends over 13 amino acids. The junction had 2 bases not matched to a gene; V was cut back by 0 bases and J by 9 bases. The CDR3 sequence: CASSLVAGSEQFF. CDR3 DNA: TGTGCCAGCAGCTTGGTAGCGGGAAGTGAGCAGTTCTTC.

The rearrangement links TRBV6-5 to TRBJ1-3; D is unresolved. Trimming left V 6 bases short and J 2 bases short, with 11 bases between. Germline V gene sequence: CDR1 MNHEY, CDR2 SVGAGI. The CDR3 sequence is 14 residues long. In DNA, the CDR3 is TGTGCCAGCAGCCCCACCGGCCCTGGAAACACCATATATTTT. Translating gives CASSPTGPGNTIYF.

This clone has a handful of counts. The CDR3 sequence is CASDAGEETQYF. The CDR3 DNA reads as TGTGCCAGCGATGCGGGAGAAGAGACCCAGTACTTC. The V gene is TRBV2, the J gene TRBJ2-5; 7 positions agree with TRBD2. Looked up from germline, CDR1 is SNHLY and CDR2 is FYNNEI. V was pared by 8 bases and J by 3 bases, with 3 bases of the junction left unmatched. CDR3 length: 12 residues. The full variable domain, in which reference TRBV2 and TRBJ2-5 provide the parts outside the CDR3, is EPEVTQTPSHQVTQMGQEVILRCVPISNHLYFYWYRQILGQKVEFLVSFYNNEISEKSEIFDDQFSVERPDGSNFTLKIRSTKLEDSAMYFCASDAGEETQYFGPGTRLLVL.

Written as DNA, the CDR3 is TGTGCCAGCAGTTTGGTCGGACAGGGCAATCAGCCCCAGCATTTT. It is translated as CASSLVGQGNQPQHF. J is TRBJ1-5 and V is TRBV28, with 7 bases matching TRBD1. Germline-derived CDR1 and CDR2 are MDHEN and SYDVKM. The CDR3 runs 15 residues. V shed 3 bases, J shed 2 bases, and the junction held 4 bases outside the gene matches.